One sample yielded the 27 T cell receptor beta chains listed below, sequenced in a study of blood T cells in healthy people across ages (dated by TCRdb to between 2014 and 2017). The protocol used for the library was 5' RACE. Sequencer: Illumina HiSeq 2500. A second PCR of about 6 to 12 cycles was run with a J-beta primer mix and a sample-barcoded 5' primer. TCRdb trimmed the raw reads at Q25, called clones with MiXCR and kept productive beta chains. For every CDR3 protein sequence, its rows merge into one entry that carries the most common genes and DNA. This sample holds around 670,000 distinct CDR3 sequences; under 30% were observed only once. 15% to 18% of the sample is in the top ten clones. The specimen was blood. The receptors originated from a woman of 80 years or more in good health.

This clonotype showed up just once. A much bigger clone sits one base away, suggesting this may be a read error. The chain links TRBV9 to TRBJ1-2; D call uncertain. The CDR3 contains 15 residues. Germline CDR1 SGDLS, CDR2 YYNGEE. CDR3: CAGSVAGRPSDGYTF. CDR3 in DNA: TGTGCCGGCAGCGTAGCTGGGAGACCCTCTGATGGCTACACCTTC.

Comments on this clonotype: The junction does not match germline at one end; this may be a read error. This sequence joins TRBV15 and TRBJ2-5; D is possibly TRBD1 or TRBD2 (5 bases each). Germline-derived CDR1 and CDR2 are LNHNV and YYDKDF (reference sequence). This CDR3 region has 14 residues. The CDR3 DNA follows: TGTGCCGCCAGCAGAGTATACCCGAGGGGCGGGCAGTACTTC. Translating it yields CAASRVYPRGGQYF. Together with reference TRBV15 and TRBJ2-5, the CDR3 gives the full variable domain: DAMVIQNPRYQVTQFGKPVTLSCSQTLNHNVMYWYQQKSSQAPKLLFHYYDKDFNNEADTPDNFQSRRPNTSFCFLDIRSPGLGDTAMYLCAASRVYPRGGQYFGPGTRLLVL.

This clonotype has ten or more counts. This chain connects TRBV7-9 to TRBJ2-1, with 14 bases matching TRBD2. Germline CDR1 and CDR2: SEHNR and FQNEAQ (reference sequence). Losses at the gene ends were 5 bases for V and 12 bases for J; bases not matched to a gene: 12. This CDR3 is built from 16 residues. The CDR3 nucleotides read TGTGCCAGCAGCCGAACCACCGGGACTAGCGGGGGTGGGCAGTTCTTC. This encodes CASSRTTGTSGGGQFF. The entire variable domain, with the rest obtained from reference TRBV7-9 and TRBJ2-1, is as follows: DTGVSQNPRHKITKRGQNVTFRCDPISEHNRLYWYRQTLGQGPEFLTYFQNEAQLEKSRLLSDRFSAERPKGSFSTLEIQRTEQGDSAMYLCASSRTTGTSGGGQFFGPGTRLTVL.

This clonotype was seen repeatedly, ten times or more. This chain links TRBV2 with TRBJ2-1; D gene unclear. The CDR3 totals 12 residues. CDR1 and CDR2 from the germline V gene are SNHLY and FYNNEI. Deletions cut 7 bases from V and 8 bases from J, with 12 bases between. CDR3 sequence (DNA): TGTGCCAGCAATCTGGGCTGGGATGAGCAGTTCTTC. Protein: CASNLGWDEQFF.

This chain connects TRBV30 to TRBJ2-7; 13 bases agree with TRBD2. Per germline, CDR1 GTSNPN and CDR2 SVGIG (reference sequence). CDR3 length equals 14 residues. J lost 7 bases, V lost 1 base, and 4 bases had no gene match. The CDR3: CAWSGLAGGGEQYF. CDR3 coding DNA: TGTGCCTGGAGTGGACTAGCGGGGGGCGGGGAGCAGTACTTC.

The chain recombines TRBV7-2 with TRBJ2-7, with 9 bases aligning to TRBD2. The germline V gene has CDR1 SGHTA and CDR2 FQGNSA. The CDR3 loop spans 16 amino acids. The V gene end was trimmed by 5 bases and the J gene end by 3 bases; junction bases not matched to a gene: 11. The CDR3 loop reads CASSPRVAGANYEQYF. The CDR3, as DNA: TGTGCCAGCAGCCCGCGGGTAGCGGGGGCCAACTACGAGCAGTACTTC.

This clonotype was detected a few times. The chain employs TRBV4-2 and TRBJ1-3, with D unclear. V lost 2 bases and J 3 bases, leaving 17 bases between the germline ends. CDR1 LGHNA and CDR2 YNFKEQ come from the germline V gene. This CDR3 spans 17 amino acids. The CDR3 DNA sequence: TGTGCCAGCAGCCAATGGAACAGCGCATCTGGTGGAAACACCATATATTTT. Its protein is CASSQWNSASGGNTIYF.

V is TRBV30 and J is TRBJ1-5; D remains ambiguous. Per germline, CDR1 GTSNPN and CDR2 SVGIG (reference sequence). This CDR3 contains 16 residues. V was shortened by 0 bases and J by 0 bases, with 12 bases between the two germline ends. CDR3 region: CAWSVRFQISNQPQHF. The CDR3 DNA reads as TGTGCCTGGAGTGTACGTTTCCAAATTAGCAATCAGCCCCAGCATTTT.

The CDR3 here is CASSPGRGAGLQETQYF. The DNA for the CDR3 is TGCGCCAGCAGCCCAGGCCGGGGAGCGGGATTGCAAGAGACCCAGTACTTC. The genes are TRBV5-1 and TRBJ2-4; 7 positions match TRBD2. The better agreement between TRBJ2-5 and the DNA end casts doubt on the J call. The CDR3 has 17 amino acids. Per germline, CDR1 SGHRS and CDR2 YFSETQ.

This clonotype was counted at least ten times. The rearrangement joins TRBV4-3 to TRBJ2-5; D is perhaps TRBD1 or TRBD2 (6 bases each). The J call may be incorrect, as the DNA end agrees better with TRBJ2-7. Germline CDR1 is LGHNA and CDR2 is YSLEER. The CDR3 contains 15 residues. This CDR3 reads CASSQEWGADFEQYF. DNA for the CDR3: TGCGCCAGCAGCCAAGAATGGGGGGCTGATTTCGAGCAGTACTTC.

Notes on this clonotype: A read error may produce the germline difference seen at one junction end. The chain joins TRBV7-2 to TRBJ1-4; D is undetermined. From germline, CDR1 is SGHTA and CDR2 FQGNSA. CDR3 length: 14 residues. This CDR3 reads CASSLEVVGGKRFF. The DNA of the CDR3 is TGTGCCAGCAGCTTAGAGGTTGTGGGTGGAAAACGGTTTTTT.

About this clonotype itself: With a much larger clone just one base away, this may be a read error. CDR3 protein: CANRRAGDTGERFF. As DNA, the CDR3 is TGTGCTAATAGAAGAGCGGGGGACACCGGGGAGCGGTTTTTT. The chain has TRBV10-3 and TRBJ2-2; 8 nucleotides match TRBD2. The CDR3 has 14 amino acids. The V gene's germline CDR1 is ENHRY and CDR2 SYGVKD.

In its sample, this clonotype was seen a few times. This chain uses TRBV7-2 with TRBJ1-5, with D possibly TRBD1 on 6 matching bases. The CDR3 has 15 amino acids. V was trimmed by 1 base and J by 5 bases, leaving 12 bases between them. Per germline, CDR1 SGHTA and CDR2 FQGNSA. The CDR3 reads CASSLGLRGDQPQHF. In DNA, the CDR3 is TGTGCCAGCAGCTTAGGTCTCAGGGGAGATCAGCCCCAGCATTTT. Variable domain in full (rest from reference TRBV7-2 and TRBJ1-5): GAGVSQSPSNKVTEKGKDVELRCDPISGHTALYWYRQSLGQGLEFLIYFQGNSAPDKSGLPSDRFSAERTGGSVSTLTIQRTQQEDSAVYLCASSLGLRGDQPQHFGDGTRLSIL.

This clonotype was seen only once. The CDR3 DNA reads as TGTGCCTGGAGAACAGGGGCCTACGGGCAGTACTTC. This codes for CAWRTGAYGQYF. This chain connects TRBV30 to TRBJ2-4; 7 nucleotides agree with TRBD1. This CDR3 spans 12 amino acids. V lost 3 bases and J lost 13; bases outside the gene matches: 9. Germline V lookup: CDR1 GTSNPN, CDR2 SVGIG (reference sequence).

This clonotype was counted ten times or more. The chain carries TRBV6-6 and TRBJ2-1; D is possibly TRBD1 (6 bases). Germline assignment: CDR1 MNHNY and CDR2 SVGAGI (reference sequence). The CDR3 has 12 residues. Trimming stripped 7 bases from V and 10 bases from J, with 14 bases between. This CDR3 is CASIDSQGEQFF. In nucleotides, the CDR3 is TGTGCCAGCATCGATTCCCAGGGGGAGCAGTTCTTC.

The table lists this clonotype with many counts. The rearrangement uses TRBV29-1 and TRBJ1-4; TRBD1 matches 8 bases. Trimming took 7 bases from V and 3 from J; bases not matched to a gene: 10. There are 15 residues in the CDR3. Germline V gene data show CDR1 as SQVTM and CDR2 as ANQGSEA. The CDR3 reads CSARAGTGPNEKLFF. CDR3 in DNA: TGCAGCGCTAGAGCTGGGACAGGCCCTAATGAAAAACTGTTTTTT.

This clonotype was seen ten or more times. CDR3 sequence: CSATIGGGEQYF. As DNA, the CDR3 is TGCAGTGCCACCATAGGTGGCGGCGAGCAGTACTTC. The V call is TRBV20-1, the J call TRBJ2-7; no clear D gene. Trimming took off 6 bases at V and 6 bases at J, with 15 bases between the two ends. Germline CDR1 is DFQATT and CDR2 is SNEGSKA (reference sequence). The CDR3 totals 12 residues.

This chain joins TRBV30 and TRBJ1-6; weak D call: TRBD1 (5 bases). The CDR3 is 13 amino acids. V was shortened by 1 base and J by 8 bases, with 9 bases between the two germline ends. CDR1 and CDR2 from the germline V gene are GTSNPN and SVGIG (reference sequence). The CDR3 DNA reads as TGTGCCTGGAGTGAACGGGGGGATTCACCCCTCCACTTT. It specifies CAWSERGDSPLHF.

The chain is built from TRBV24-1 and TRBJ1-1; 8 nucleotides align to TRBD1. Germline-derived CDR1 and CDR2 are KGHDR and SFDVKD. The CDR3 spans 17 residues. J gave up 1 base and V 4 bases, and 10 bases lay outside the gene matches. CDR3 in DNA: TGTGCCACCAGTGAGTCCGGGACAGGAGCCAGGAACACTGAAGCTTTCTTT. Protein product: CATSESGTGARNTEAFF.

The rearrangement uses TRBV3-1 and TRBJ1-4, with D unclear. Per the germline V gene, CDR1 is LGHDT and CDR2 is YNNKEL (reference sequence). The CDR3 loop spans 15 amino acids. Trimming took 1 base from V and 3 from J, leaving 9 bases between them. The CDR3 sequence: CASSQGSGSNEKLFF. In DNA, the CDR3 is TGTGCCAGCAGCCAAGGTTCAGGATCTAATGAAAAACTGTTTTTT.

The sample holds one count of this clonotype. Possible read error: a much larger clone is one base away. The chain recombines TRBV9 with TRBJ2-1, with 9 bases matching TRBD2. Germline CDR1 is SGDLS and CDR2 is YYNGEE. Trimming cost V 5 bases and J 0 bases; bases outside gene matches: 6. CDR3 length: 16 residues. CDR3 nucleotides: TGTGCCAGCAGTGCTTGCGGGGGGGCCTCCTACAATGAGCAGTTCTTC. This codes for CASSACGGASYNEQFF.

This clonotype showed up many times. The gene calls are TRBV6-2 or TRBV6-3 and TRBJ2-3, with 10 bases that match TRBD2. This CDR3 has 16 residues. V shed 6 bases, J shed 5 bases, and the junction held 11 bases outside the gene matches. From germline, CDR1 is MNHEY and CDR2 SVGEGT. CDR3 sequence: CASRYRLAGALDTQYF. In nucleotides, the CDR3 is TGTGCCAGCAGATACCGACTAGCGGGTGCTCTAGATACGCAGTATTTT.

This clonotype was counted between two and nine times. The CDR3 DNA reads as TGTGCCATCAGTTCAGGGATTTATAATTCACCCCTCCACTTT. Protein product: CAISSGIYNSPLHF. V and J are TRBV10-3 and TRBJ1-6, with D perhaps TRBD1 (5 bases). The CDR3 runs to 14 residues. V was pared by 5 bases and J by 4 bases, with 9 bases between. CDR1 is ENHRY and CDR2 is SYGVKD in the germline V gene.

This clonotype was counted at least ten times. This sequence joins TRBV5-5 and TRBJ2-1; TRBD1 matches 11 bases. V dropped 1 base and J dropped 8; count of bases not matched to a gene: 8. The V gene's germline CDR1 is SGHKS and CDR2 YYEKEE (reference sequence). The CDR3 has 16 amino acids. As DNA, the CDR3 is TGTGCCAGCAGCTTGACTCCCGGGACAGGGGGGGATGAGCAGTTCTTC. Translation gives CASSLTPGTGGDEQFF.

The table lists this clonotype with many counts. This chain links TRBV6-1 with TRBJ1-5; 9 positions agree with TRBD1. The CDR3 has 18 amino acids. In germline, CDR1 is MNHNS, CDR2 SASEGT. Unmatched junction bases numbered 14, after V lost 5 bases and J lost 3 bases. This chain's CDR3 is CASSPSGTGIGNNQPQHF. CDR3 in DNA: TGTGCCAGCAGTCCCTCCGGGACAGGGATCGGAAACAATCAGCCCCAGCATTTT.

The table lists this clonotype with a few counts. The chain carries TRBV2 and TRBJ1-2, with D possibly being TRBD1 (6 bases). The V gene lost 4 bases and the J gene lost 3 bases, with 9 bases spanning the gap. The CDR3 is made up of 13 amino acids. CDR1 is SNHLY, CDR2 FYNNEI, per germline. CDR3 bases: TGTGCCAGCAGTGGTGGGGGGCACTATGGCTACACCTTC. As protein: CASSGGGHYGYTF. The entire variable domain, with the rest obtained from reference TRBV2 and TRBJ1-2, is as follows: EPEVTQTPSHQVTQMGQEVILRCVPISNHLYFYWYRQILGQKVEFLVSFYNNEISEKSEIFDDQFSVERPDGSNFTLKIRSTKLEDSAMYFCASSGGGHYGYTFGSGTRLTVV.

The chain combines TRBV20-1 with TRBJ1-1, with D uncertain. Germline values: CDR1 DFQATT, CDR2 SNEGSKA (reference sequence). Trimming pared 5 bases from V and 4 bases from J, leaving 14 bases between. This CDR3 comprises 13 residues. CDR3 protein: CSALPFPGTEAFF. The CDR3 nucleotides are TGCAGTGCTTTGCCCTTCCCAGGCACTGAAGCTTTCTTT.